What follows are 30 T cell receptor beta chains derived from one specimen sequenced in a study of blood T cell repertoires in COVID-19. The assay was immunoSEQ multiplex PCR, and TCRdb's table has in-frame clones only and misses some. Here the sample spans roughly 65,000 clones, 75% to 90% being singletons. Sequencing was carried out using peripheral blood. The receptors were sampled from a woman of 80 years or more with active or convalescent COVID-19.

The chain carries TRBV4-3 and TRBJ2-2, with TRBD1 identical over 11 bases. Germline V gene lookup returns CDR1 LGHNA and CDR2 YSLEER. V was clipped by 4 bases and J by 4 bases; unmatched bases: 8. This CDR3 contains 17 residues. CDR3 coding DNA: TGCGCCAGCAGCCCCCTAGGGACAGGGGGGTCCACCGGGGAGCTGTTTTTT. It codes for CASSPLGTGGSTGELFF.

The chain has TRBV7-2 and TRBJ2-1; TRBD2 agrees at 12 bases. After removal of 4 bases from V and 8 bases from J, the junction contained 9 bases not matched to a gene. The length of the CDR3 is 16 residues. Per germline, CDR1 SGHTA and CDR2 FQGNSA. The CDR3 is CASSSTLAGGLYEQFF. In nucleotides, the CDR3 is TGTGCCAGCAGCTCGACTCTAGCGGGGGGGCTGTATGAGCAGTTCTTC.

This chain links TRBV7-2 with TRBJ2-7, with TRBD2 as a possible D gene (7 bases). The CDR3 is 15 residues long. V was clipped by 3 bases and J by 0 bases, with 12 bases between them. Per the germline V gene, CDR1 is SGHTA and CDR2 is FQGNSA. This CDR3 is CASSFGGAPSYEQYF. CDR3 nucleotides: TGTGCCAGCAGCTTTGGGGGGGCGCCCTCCTACGAGCAGTACTTC.

This chain joins TRBV7-9 and TRBJ2-2; 7 bases align to TRBD2. Germline V gene lookup returns CDR1 SEHNR and CDR2 FQNEAQ (reference sequence). Trimming cost V 1 base and J 3 bases; bases outside gene matches: 5. The CDR3 has 16 residues. CDR3 coding DNA: TGTGCCAGCAGCTTAGGACTAGCAGAGGACACCGGGGAGCTGTTTTTT. Amino acid sequence: CASSLGLAEDTGELFF.

J is TRBJ1-2 and V is TRBV5-1, with TRBD1 matching 7 bases. This CDR3 is 15 amino acids long. The V gene end was trimmed by 4 bases and the J gene end by 5 bases; junction bases not matched to a gene: 11. Per germline, CDR1 SGHRS and CDR2 YFSETQ. The DNA for the CDR3 is TGCGCCAGCAGCGAAAGGGACAGCTTGACGTATGGCTACACCTTC. It yields the protein CASSERDSLTYGYTF.

J is TRBJ1-2 and V is TRBV7-9; D gene ambiguous. Germline-derived CDR1 and CDR2 are SEHNR and FQNEAQ (reference sequence). The CDR3 runs to 15 residues. Trimming cost V 1 base and J 8 bases, with 17 bases left between them. The CDR3 here is CASSLDLEGAIGYTF. The DNA of the CDR3 is TGTGCCAGCAGCTTAGATTTAGAGGGCGCGATCGGCTACACCTTC.

The J gene is TRBJ2-5, the V gene TRBV3-1 (or the pseudogene TRBV3-2); 10 bases align to TRBD2. The CDR3 contains 16 residues. The V and J ends lost 1 base and 1 base, in that order; junction bases with no gene match: 3. Looked up from germline, CDR1 is LGHDT and CDR2 is YNNKEL (reference sequence). The CDR3 coding sequence is TGTGCCAGCAGCCAAGGGATAGCGGGGGGCCAAGAGACCCAGTACTTC. It is translated as CASSQGIAGGQETQYF.

The chain employs TRBV6-4 and TRBJ1-2; maybe TRBD1 (6 bases). CDR1 MRHNA and CDR2 SNTAGT come from the germline V gene. V was cut by 0 bases and J by 6 bases, with 17 bases left in between. The CDR3 loop spans 16 amino acids. This CDR3 is CASSDSSPTGRHGYTF. In nucleotides, the CDR3 is TGTGCCAGCAGTGACTCGAGTCCGACAGGTCGTCATGGCTACACCTTC.

The chain recombines TRBV20-1 with TRBJ1-2; D unclear. With 6 bases removed from V and 1 base from J, the gap between germline ends came to 6 bases. The CDR3 contains 11 residues. From germline, CDR1 is DFQATT and CDR2 SNEGSKA (reference sequence). CDR3 DNA sequence: TGCAGTGCCACCAGTAACTATGGCTACACCTTC. Amino acids: CSATSNYGYTF.

The chain couples TRBV27 to TRBJ1-5, with D uncertain. The V end lost 3 bases, the J end lost 2 bases, and 8 bases lay between the germline ends. Per the germline V gene, CDR1 is MNHEY and CDR2 is SMNVEV (reference sequence). The CDR3 consists of 14 residues. As DNA, the CDR3 is TGTGCCAGCAGTTTCGGGAGAGGCAATCAGCCCCAGCATTTT. Encoded protein: CASSFGRGNQPQHF.

This chain links TRBV24-1 with TRBJ2-1; 10 bases line up with TRBD2. Germline V gives CDR1 KGHDR, CDR2 SFDVKD. Trimming at V came to 4 bases and at J to 8 bases, leaving 13 bases not matched to a gene. The CDR3 sequence is 17 residues long. In DNA, the CDR3 is TGTGCCACCAGTGACCTAGGGACGACTAGCGGGCTCCATGAGCAGTTCTTC. Amino acids: CATSDLGTTSGLHEQFF.

The chain links TRBV18 to TRBJ2-5; 7 nucleotides agree with TRBD2. The germline gives CDR1 KGHSH, CDR2 LQKENI. There are 15 residues in the CDR3. J was trimmed by 0 bases and V by 6 bases; bases with no gene match: 7. The CDR3 protein is CASSPLGGNQETQYF. The CDR3 DNA follows: TGTGCCAGCTCCCCATTGGGGGGGAACCAAGAGACCCAGTACTTC.

This clone has just a few counts. The genes are TRBV21-1 and TRBJ1-1; the listed D gene, TRBD1, was not tested against the DNA. TRBV21-1 is a pseudogene locus. This CDR3 has 12 amino acids. The chain's CDR3 is CASSHHSTEAFF. In DNA form, the CDR3 reads TGTGCCAGCAGCCACCACAGCACTGAAGCTTTCTTT.

This clone was observed a few times. V usage is TRBV6-2 or TRBV6-3 and J usage is TRBJ1-1, with no clear D. Germline CDR1 MNHEY, CDR2 SVGEGT. V gave up 1 base and J gave up 2 bases, with 5 bases separating them. The CDR3 is made up of 13 amino acids. The CDR3 protein is CASSYYLNTEAFF. The CDR3 coding sequence is TGTGCCAGCAGTTACTATCTCAACACTGAAGCTTTCTTT.

The V and J genes are TRBV2 and TRBJ2-6; 8 positions agree with TRBD2. Trimming cost V 7 bases and J 2 bases; bases outside gene matches: 1. In germline, CDR1 is SNHLY, CDR2 FYNNEI. This CDR3 is built from 14 residues. CDR3 protein: CASMRGAGANVLTF. The CDR3 DNA reads TGTGCCAGCATGCGGGGGGCTGGGGCCAACGTCCTGACTTTC.

This chain joins TRBV6-5 and TRBJ1-1; 7 nucleotides line up with TRBD1. This CDR3 region has 12 residues. In germline, CDR1 is MNHEY, CDR2 SVGAGI. V trimming: 5 bases; J trimming: 7 bases; junction bases outside the gene matches: 4. The CDR3 bases are TGTGCCAGCAGTAGACAGGGCAATGAAGCTTTCTTT. It encodes CASSRQGNEAFF.

The J gene is TRBJ1-2, the V gene TRBV29-1, with 7 bases aligning to TRBD1. Germline V gene lookup returns CDR1 SQVTM and CDR2 ANQGSEA. V shed 4 bases, J shed 0 bases, and the junction held 2 bases outside the gene matches. The CDR3 length is 13 residues. CDR3 DNA sequence: TGCAGCGTTGCTACAGGGGCTAACTATGGCTACACCTTC. Its protein product is CSVATGANYGYTF.

This clone is a singleton in its sample. The J gene is TRBJ1-2, the V gene TRBV19; 9 bases fit TRBD1. CDR3 length: 15 residues. The germline V gene encodes CDR1 LNHDA and CDR2 SQIVND (reference sequence). V dropped 7 bases and J dropped 2; count of bases not matched to a gene: 8. This CDR3 is CASTPPGQGNYGYTF. The CDR3 bases are TGTGCCAGTACCCCACCGGGACAGGGAAACTATGGCTACACCTTC.

This chain joins TRBV3-1 (or the pseudogene TRBV3-2) and TRBJ1-2, with 8 bases aligning to TRBD1. Germline V CDR1 and CDR2: LGHDT, YNNKEL (reference sequence). The ends lost 6 bases at V and 4 bases at J; junction bases unmatched: 16. The CDR3 length is 17 residues. CDR3 in amino acids: CASSQYLGQEAPYGYTF. CDR3 DNA sequence: TGTGCCAGCAGTCAATACCTGGGACAGGAAGCCCCCTATGGCTACACCTTC.

The rearrangement joins TRBV7-7 to TRBJ2-2; 7 bases fit TRBD1. V lost 5 bases and J lost 0; bases outside the gene matches: 3. The CDR3 extends over 15 amino acids. Germline V gives CDR1 SSHAT, CDR2 FNYEAQ (reference sequence). CDR3 coding DNA: TGTGCCAGCAGCCTCGGGACAGCGAACACCGGGGAGCTGTTTTTT. Translation: CASSLGTANTGELFF.

This chain uses TRBV9 with TRBJ2-5; TRBD2 matches at 8 bases. CDR3 length: 17 residues. In germline, CDR1 is SGDLS, CDR2 YYNGEE. With 4 bases clipped from V and 0 bases from J, the junction kept 11 bases outside the gene matches. The CDR3 loop is CASSTRTSGTYQETQYF. DNA for the CDR3: TGTGCCAGCAGCACCCGAACTAGCGGTACATACCAAGAGACCCAGTACTTC.

The V and J genes are TRBV5-1 and TRBJ2-6; a possible D gene is TRBD1 (5 bases). Per germline, CDR1 SGHRS and CDR2 YFSETQ. The CDR3 runs 16 residues. Deletions cut 1 base from V and 0 bases from J, with 8 bases between. Here the CDR3 reads CASSLSTGSGANVLTF. The DNA of the CDR3 is TGCGCCAGCAGCTTGAGTACAGGCTCTGGGGCCAACGTCCTGACTTTC.

The rearrangement links TRBV4-3 to TRBJ2-1, with TRBD1 matching over 7 bases. V lost 0 bases to trimming and J lost 5 bases; unmatched junction nucleotides: 16. The CDR3 extends over 19 amino acids. Germline assignment: CDR1 LGHNA and CDR2 YSLEER. This CDR3 reads CASSQEHSVRGGRNNEQFF. In DNA form, the CDR3 reads TGCGCCAGCAGCCAAGAGCACTCGGTTAGAGGGGGCCGAAACAATGAGCAGTTCTTC.

V usage is TRBV27 and J usage is TRBJ1-5; D is unresolved. V shed 4 bases and J shed 1 base, with 8 bases lying between them. Looked up from germline, CDR1 is MNHEY and CDR2 is SMNVEV (reference sequence). The CDR3 covers 14 residues. CDR3 nucleotides: TGTGCCAGCAGTTACGCGGGGAGCAATCAGCCCCAGCATTTT. Translated, it gives CASSYAGSNQPQHF.

V usage is TRBV18 and J usage is TRBJ1-2; TRBD1 might be the D (6 bases). The CDR3 covers 14 residues. CDR1 is KGHSH, CDR2 LQKENI, per germline. Trimming removed 5 bases at V and 4 bases at J, with 14 bases between. The CDR3: CASSSGQHLYGYTF. The CDR3, as DNA: TGTGCCAGCTCATCAGGACAGCACCTCTATGGCTACACCTTC. Based on the CDR3 plus reference TRBV18 and TRBJ1-2, the full variable domain is NAGVMQNPRHLVRRRGQEARLRCSPMKGHSHVYWYRQLPEEGLKFMVYLQKENIIDESGMPKERFSAEFPKEGPSILRIQQVVRGDSAAYFCASSSGQHLYGYTFGSGTRLTVV.

A few counts support this clone. This chain joins TRBV27 and TRBJ2-3, with TRBD2 matching over 8 bases. The V gene end was trimmed by 7 bases and the J gene end by 1 base; junction bases not matched to a gene: 4. The CDR3 consists of 14 residues. CDR1 is MNHEY and CDR2 is SMNVEV in the germline V gene (reference sequence). CDR3 DNA: TGTGCCAGCAAAGCGACTAGCGGCACAGATACGCAGTATTTT. Its protein product is CASKATSGTDTQYF.

This chain connects TRBV3-1 (or the pseudogene TRBV3-2) to TRBJ1-1, with TRBD1 matching over 8 bases. Per germline, CDR1 LGHDT and CDR2 YNNKEL (reference sequence). The CDR3 extends over 19 amino acids. J gave up 5 bases and V 2 bases, and 19 bases lay outside the gene matches. CDR3: CASSQSPRTGRVKKTEAFF. DNA of the CDR3: TGTGCCAGCAGCCAATCACCAAGGACAGGGCGGGTAAAGAAGACTGAAGCTTTCTTT.

This chain joins TRBV7-2 and TRBJ2-2; D uncertain. The CDR3 consists of 13 residues. Germline CDR1 and CDR2: SGHTA and FQGNSA. The germline V and J ends were trimmed by 6 bases and 4 bases, with 9 bases remaining between them. For the CDR3, the DNA is TGTGCCAGCAGGAGATATGGCACCGGGGAGCTGTTTTTT. Encoded protein: CASRRYGTGELFF.

This chain links TRBV11-3 with TRBJ2-5, with TRBD2 matching 13 bases. V dropped 4 bases and J dropped 2; count of bases not matched to a gene: 4. CDR1 is SGHNT and CDR2 is YENEEA in the germline V gene. The CDR3 has 16 residues. The CDR3 here is CASSSRTSGGQETQYF. DNA for the CDR3: TGTGCCAGCAGCTCAAGGACTAGCGGGGGACAAGAGACCCAGTACTTC.

The V call is TRBV7-2, the J call TRBJ2-7; D gene ambiguous. The germline CDR1 and CDR2 sequences are SGHTA and FQGNSA. Trimming left V 1 base short and J 3 bases short, with 10 bases between. The CDR3 totals 14 residues. The CDR3 loop reads CASSLDVAYYEQYF. The CDR3 DNA follows: TGTGCCAGCAGCTTAGATGTAGCTTACTACGAGCAGTACTTC.